Listed below are T cell receptor beta chains from one sample, sequenced in a study of blood T cell repertoires in COVID-19. Assay used: immunoSEQ multiplex PCR; TCRdb lists only in-frame clones, some missing. The sample has around 250,000 clones; 88% are singletons. The material sequenced was peripheral blood. Receptor source: a woman in her 70s with COVID-19, enrolled during active disease. Both conserved end residues are part of each CDR3. A D gene is named only where the DNA matches it firmly. Size values are once, few and many counts, or a class for expanded clones, and some rows have none.

V gene: TRBV5-8; D gene: TRBD1; J gene: TRBJ2-6; clone size: NA; CDR3 DNA: TGTGCCAGCAGCACAGGGGGCGTCTCTGGGGCCAACGTCCTGACTTTC; CDR3 protein: CASSTGGVSGANVLTF
V gene: TRBV7-9; D gene: TRBD2; J gene: TRBJ2-7; clone size: many; CDR3 DNA: TGTGCCAGCAGCGAACGGACTAGCGGCTACTACGAGCAGTACTTC; CDR3 protein: CASSERTSGYYEQYF
V gene: TRBV19; D gene: TRBD1; J gene: TRBJ1-2; clone size: NA; CDR3 DNA: TGTGCCAGTAGAACCGGGACAGCTAACTATGGCTACACCTTC; CDR3 protein: CASRTGTANYGYTF
V gene: TRBV27; D gene: TRBD1; J gene: TRBJ1-5; clone size: NA; CDR3 DNA: TGTGCCAGCAGTCCGGACAGGGGTAGCAATCAGCCCCAGCATTTT; CDR3 protein: CASSPDRGSNQPQHF
V gene: TRBV29-1; D gene: NA; J gene: TRBJ2-3; clone size: NA; CDR3 DNA: TGCAGCGTTCAACGGGGCACAGATACGCAGTATTTT; CDR3 protein: CSVQRGTDTQYF
V gene: TRBV29-1; D gene: TRBD1; J gene: TRBJ1-5; clone size: NA; CDR3 DNA: TGCAGCGTTCGGGACAGGGACCATCAGCCCCAGCATTTT; CDR3 protein: CSVRDRDHQPQHF
V gene: TRBV9; D gene: TRBD2; J gene: TRBJ2-2; clone size: once; CDR3 DNA: TGTGCCAGCAGCCCACAAGCGGGAGGTGGGAGGACCGGGGAGCTGTTTTTT; CDR3 protein: CASSPQAGGGRTGELFF
V gene: TRBV7-8; D gene: TRBD1; J gene: TRBJ1-2; clone size: once; CDR3 DNA: TGTGCCAGCAGCTTTGGGACAGGGGTTAACTATGGCTACACCTTC; CDR3 protein: CASSFGTGVNYGYTF
V gene: TRBV29-1; D gene: TRBD2; J gene: TRBJ2-1; clone size: few; CDR3 DNA: TGCAGCGTTGAAGATCTCAGGACGGGACTAGCGGGAAGGTATATGCAGTTCTTC; CDR3 protein: CSVEDLRTGLAGRYMQFF
V gene: TRBV6-5; D gene: NA; J gene: TRBJ2-7; clone size: NA; CDR3 DNA: TGTGCCAGCATTCGTTCCCCCCCGGTCACCTACGAGCAGTACTTC; CDR3 protein: CASIRSPPVTYEQYF
V gene: TRBV28; D gene: NA; J gene: TRBJ2-4; clone size: NA; CDR3 DNA: TGTGCCAGCAGCCCCATGAGCTGGAACATTCAGTACTTC; CDR3 protein: CASSPMSWNIQYF
V gene: TRBV28; D gene: TRBD2; J gene: TRBJ2-7; clone size: few; CDR3 DNA: TGTGCCAGCACAGCGGGGGCCTACGAGCAGTACTTC; CDR3 protein: CASTAGAYEQYF
V gene: TRBV6-1; D gene: TRBD1; J gene: TRBJ2-5; clone size: NA; CDR3 DNA: TGTGCCAGCAGTGAGGGGACAGGGGGTGGGGAGACCCAGTACTTC; CDR3 protein: CASSEGTGGGETQYF
V gene: TRBV2; D gene: NA; J gene: TRBJ2-2; clone size: NA; CDR3 DNA: TGTGCCAGCAGTGGGTGGCGGGGGAACACCGGGGAGCTGTTTTTT; CDR3 protein: CASSGWRGNTGELFF
V gene: TRBV9; D gene: TRBD2; J gene: TRBJ2-7; clone size: once; CDR3 DNA: TGTGCCAGCAGCGCCACGGACGATAGCGGGAGGGGACAGTACTTC; CDR3 protein: CASSATDDSGRGQYF
V gene: TRBV7-9; D gene: TRBD2; J gene: TRBJ2-1; clone size: NA; CDR3 DNA: TGTGCCAGCAGACCGAGCGGGAGGTCCTACAATGAGCAGTTCTTC; CDR3 protein: CASRPSGRSYNEQFF
V gene: TRBV3-1/TRBV3-2; D gene: NA; J gene: TRBJ2-7; clone size: NA; CDR3 DNA: TGTGCCAGCAGCCGAATTGGGACTCCTTACGAGCAGTACTTC; CDR3 protein: CASSRIGTPYEQYF
V gene: TRBV6-5; D gene: NA; J gene: TRBJ2-2; clone size: NA; CDR3 DNA: TGTGCCAGCAGTTACGCAGGGGCCGGGGAGCTGTTTTTT; CDR3 protein: CASSYAGAGELFF
V gene: TRBV28; D gene: NA; J gene: TRBJ2-5; clone size: NA; CDR3 DNA: TGTGCCAGCAGTTTATGGGCCCAAGAGACCCAGTACTTC; CDR3 protein: CASSLWAQETQYF
V gene: TRBV28; D gene: NA; J gene: TRBJ1-3; clone size: NA; CDR3 DNA: TGTGCCAGCAGTTTATCAGGGTATGGAAACACCATATATTTT; CDR3 protein: CASSLSGYGNTIYF
V gene: TRBV6-1; D gene: NA; J gene: TRBJ2-4; clone size: NA; CDR3 DNA: TGTGCCAGCAGTGAAACACAGGGAAGATACTTC; CDR3 protein: CASSETQGRYF
V gene: TRBV29-1; D gene: TRBD1; J gene: TRBJ1-2; clone size: NA; CDR3 DNA: TGCAGCGTTGGGCAGGGGGCGCCTGGCTACACCTTC; CDR3 protein: CSVGQGAPGYTF
V gene: TRBV6-5; D gene: NA; J gene: TRBJ2-1; clone size: NA; CDR3 DNA: TGTGCCAGCAGCGGGGGAGCGGGACAAGTCAATGAGCAGTTCTTC; CDR3 protein: CASSGGAGQVNEQFF
V gene: TRBV5-1; D gene: TRBD1; J gene: TRBJ1-5; clone size: NA; CDR3 DNA: TGCGCCAGCAGCCCTGGGACAGGGAGTCAGCCCCAGCATTTT; CDR3 protein: CASSPGTGSQPQHF
V gene: TRBV2; D gene: TRBD2; J gene: TRBJ2-7; clone size: NA; CDR3 DNA: TGTGCCAGCAGGGGACTAGCCCCCTACGAGCAGTACTTC; CDR3 protein: CASRGLAPYEQYF
V gene: TRBV12-3/TRBV12-4; D gene: NA; J gene: TRBJ1-6; clone size: few; CDR3 DNA: TGTGCCACCCGGGCCGGGGATTCACCCCTCCACTTT; CDR3 protein: CATRAGDSPLHF
V gene: TRBV11-2; D gene: NA; J gene: TRBJ2-7; clone size: NA; CDR3 DNA: TGTGCCAGCAGCTTAAACCTAGGACACAACTACGAGCAGTACTTC; CDR3 protein: CASSLNLGHNYEQYF
V gene: TRBV18; D gene: NA; J gene: TRBJ2-1; clone size: NA; CDR3 DNA: TGTGCCAGCTCACCTTACAGAAGCAATGAGCAGTTCTTC; CDR3 protein: CASSPYRSNEQFF
V gene: TRBV4-2; D gene: NA; J gene: TRBJ1-4; clone size: NA; CDR3 DNA: TGTGCCAGCAGCCAAGAAATGAACAGGGTTTTGACTAATGAAAAACTGTTTTTT; CDR3 protein: CASSQEMNRVLTNEKLFF
V gene: TRBV3-1/TRBV3-2; D gene: TRBD1; J gene: TRBJ1-6; clone size: NA; CDR3 DNA: TGTGCCAGCAGCCCTGGGACAGGGTCGCGGTCACCCCTCCACTTT; CDR3 protein: CASSPGTGSRSPLHF
V gene: TRBV30; D gene: NA; J gene: TRBJ1-4; clone size: NA; CDR3 DNA: TGTGCCTGGACCTTTCGGGGGGCGCGCGGTGAAAAACTGTTTTTT; CDR3 protein: CAWTFRGARGEKLFF
V gene: TRBV30; D gene: TRBD1; J gene: TRBJ2-7; clone size: once; CDR3 DNA: TGTGCCTGGAGTGTCACAGGGGTGGGCTACGAGCAGTACTTC; CDR3 protein: CAWSVTGVGYEQYF
V gene: TRBV5-6; D gene: TRBD1; J gene: TRBJ1-5; clone size: NA; CDR3 DNA: TGTGCCAGCAGTTCCGGGACAGGCAATCAGCCCCAGCATTTT; CDR3 protein: CASSSGTGNQPQHF
V gene: TRBV6-5; D gene: NA; J gene: TRBJ2-7; clone size: NA; CDR3 DNA: TGTGCCAGCCAGGCGATCCGATCCTACGAGCAGTACTTC; CDR3 protein: CASQAIRSYEQYF
V gene: TRBV2; D gene: NA; J gene: TRBJ1-1; clone size: NA; CDR3 DNA: TGTGCCAGCAGTGAAGCGCGAGGGAGTAGAGCTTTCTTT; CDR3 protein: CASSEARGSRAFF
V gene: TRBV6-5; D gene: NA; J gene: TRBJ2-7; clone size: once; CDR3 DNA: TGTGCCAGCAGTATTCGGGTGGGGGGGCGCGGCGAGCAGTACTTC; CDR3 protein: CASSIRVGGRGEQYF
V gene: TRBV19; D gene: TRBD1; J gene: TRBJ1-5; clone size: NA; CDR3 DNA: TGTGCCAGTAGGGGGGTTGGAGGGGGCGACAAGCAGCATTTT; CDR3 protein: CASRGVGGGDKQHF
V gene: TRBV28; D gene: NA; J gene: TRBJ2-7; clone size: NA; CDR3 DNA: TGTGCCAGCAGATCAGGGGGGACGAGTTACGAGCAGTACTTC; CDR3 protein: CASRSGGTSYEQYF
V gene: TRBV5-1; D gene: TRBD1; J gene: TRBJ1-5; clone size: once; CDR3 DNA: TGCGCCAGCAGCGCACAGGGGGGGCCTAATCAGCCCCAGCATTTT; CDR3 protein: CASSAQGGPNQPQHF
V gene: TRBV28; D gene: NA; J gene: TRBJ1-5; clone size: NA; CDR3 DNA: TGTGCCAGCAGTCTAGGACAGTCTGATCAGCCCCAGCATTTT; CDR3 protein: CASSLGQSDQPQHF
V gene: TRBV5-1; D gene: TRBD2; J gene: TRBJ2-1; clone size: NA; CDR3 DNA: TGCGCCAGCAGCTCCCTAGCGGGAGGAGATGAGCAGTTCTTC; CDR3 protein: CASSSLAGGDEQFF
V gene: TRBV3-1/TRBV3-2; D gene: NA; J gene: TRBJ2-7; clone size: NA; CDR3 DNA: TGTGCCAGCAGCCGATCACGCCGGACAGACGCACCCTCCGAGCAGTACTTC; CDR3 protein: CASSRSRRTDAPSEQYF
V gene: TRBV7-8; D gene: TRBD1; J gene: TRBJ1-4; clone size: NA; CDR3 DNA: TGTGCCAGCAGCTCCGGGACAGCAACTAATGAAAAACTGTTTTTT; CDR3 protein: CASSSGTATNEKLFF
V gene: TRBV9; D gene: NA; J gene: TRBJ2-7; clone size: NA; CDR3 DNA: TGTGCCAGCAGCCTCTCCGTCTCCTACGAGCAGTACTTC; CDR3 protein: CASSLSVSYEQYF
V gene: TRBV9; D gene: TRBD2; J gene: TRBJ2-7; clone size: NA; CDR3 DNA: TGTGCCAGCAGCGTAGAAGCGGGAGTGGGCGAGCAGTACTTC; CDR3 protein: CASSVEAGVGEQYF
V gene: TRBV25-1; D gene: TRBD2; J gene: TRBJ2-7; clone size: NA; CDR3 DNA: TGTGCCAGCAGTGCCCCCGGGACTAGCCTAGATGGCGAGCAGTACTTC; CDR3 protein: CASSAPGTSLDGEQYF
V gene: TRBV7-3; D gene: TRBD2; J gene: TRBJ2-1; clone size: NA; CDR3 DNA: TGTGCCAGCAGCCGGACTAGCGGGAGTCACAATGAGCAGTTCTTC; CDR3 protein: CASSRTSGSHNEQFF
V gene: TRBV11-2; D gene: NA; J gene: TRBJ2-7; clone size: NA; CDR3 DNA: TGTGCCAGCAGCCGTACAACAGGGATCACTGGGCGGCGGGAGCAGTACTTC; CDR3 protein: CASSRTTGITGRREQYF
V gene: TRBV11-2; D gene: NA; J gene: TRBJ1-2; clone size: NA; CDR3 DNA: TGTGCCAGCAGCTTAAGGTCGCGGATCTATGGCTACACCTTC; CDR3 protein: CASSLRSRIYGYTF
V gene: TRBV4-2; D gene: NA; J gene: TRBJ2-1; clone size: NA; CDR3 DNA: TGTGCCAGCAGCCAGAGTAGCGCCTACAATGAGCAGTTCTTC; CDR3 protein: CASSQSSAYNEQFF
V gene: TRBV10-3; D gene: NA; J gene: TRBJ2-7; clone size: NA; CDR3 DNA: TGTGCCATAGGACTCCGGCAGGACCACTACGAGCAGTACTTC; CDR3 protein: CAIGLRQDHYEQYF
V gene: TRBV11-3; D gene: NA; J gene: TRBJ2-5; clone size: NA; CDR3 DNA: TGTGCCAGCAGCTTTTTGGCTGAGAGGTACCAAGAGACCCAGTACTTC; CDR3 protein: CASSFLAERYQETQYF
V gene: TRBV7-2; D gene: NA; J gene: TRBJ2-5; clone size: once; CDR3 DNA: TGTGCCAGCAGCCTGCAAGAGACCCAGTACTTC; CDR3 protein: CASSLQETQYF
V gene: TRBV18; D gene: NA; J gene: TRBJ1-1; clone size: NA; CDR3 DNA: TGTGCCAGCTCACCTAGGGACTTACTGAACACTGAAGCTTTCTTT; CDR3 protein: CASSPRDLLNTEAFF